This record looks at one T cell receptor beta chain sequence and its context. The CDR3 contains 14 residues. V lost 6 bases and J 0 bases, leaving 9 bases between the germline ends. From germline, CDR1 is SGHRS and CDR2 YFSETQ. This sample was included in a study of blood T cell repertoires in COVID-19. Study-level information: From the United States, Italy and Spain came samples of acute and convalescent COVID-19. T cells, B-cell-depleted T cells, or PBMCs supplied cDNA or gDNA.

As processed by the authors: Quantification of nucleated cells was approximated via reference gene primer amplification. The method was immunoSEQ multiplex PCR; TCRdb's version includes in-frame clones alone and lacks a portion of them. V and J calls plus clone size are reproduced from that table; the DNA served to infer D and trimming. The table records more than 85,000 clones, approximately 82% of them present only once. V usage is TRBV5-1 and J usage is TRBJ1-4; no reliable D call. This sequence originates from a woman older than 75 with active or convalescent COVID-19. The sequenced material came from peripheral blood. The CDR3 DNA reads TGCGCCAGCATGGAGAGTTCAACTAATGAAAAACTGTTTTTT. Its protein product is CASMESSTNEKLFF.